This TCR beta chain was observed in a study of beta chain features in type 1 diabetes. Study information: Age, gender and cell yields were similar between patients and healthy donors. General study points: A definitive answer on HLA type influencing TCRB rearrangement was not reached here. Within each of all four CD4+ subsets, Type 1 diabetes patients had TCRB CDR3s that were moderately but significantly shorter.

Isolated RNA was reverse transcribed in full, so expressed TCRB transcripts were sequenced. Measured with immunoSEQ multiplex PCR; TCRdb has only the in-frame clones, and not every one. The repertoire holds about 150,000 clones, with 8.5% to 12% as singletons. This CDR3 is 16 amino acids long. Germline V gene lookup returns CDR1 KGHSH and CDR2 LQKENI. Trimming removed 3 bases at V and 0 bases at J, with 12 bases between. As concerns this clone: Its antigen is still unknown.

The clonotype originates from a man younger than 35 in good health. The chain has TRBV18 and TRBJ1-3; D possibly corresponds to TRBD1 (6 bases). Input material: naive CD4+ T cells from blood. The CDR3 loop reads CASSPSDSSSGNTIYF. The CDR3 DNA is TGTGCCAGCTCACCCTCGGACAGTTCCTCTGGAAACACCATATATTTT.